Listed here are 3 T cell receptor beta chains from one sample, sequenced in a study of shared clonotypes between healthy human individuals. Cells designated naive CD8 were CD45RO-negative and were positively selected for CCR7, with terminally differentiated effector memory CD45RA+ cells excluded. Data came from immunoSEQ multiplex PCR; TCRdb stores just in-frame clones and leaves some out. The table shows approximately 2,000,000 clones, with over 85% occurring only once. The sequenced sample was naive CD8+ T cells from PBMCs. These receptors originate from a man aged 18 to 35 in good health. Some clones in this sample may be carry-over from other donors' samples.

The rearrangement uses TRBV18 and TRBJ2-1; 7 bases agree with TRBD2. This CDR3 comprises 15 residues. Unmatched junction bases numbered 7, after V lost 2 bases and J lost 6 bases. Germline-derived CDR1 and CDR2 are KGHSH and LQKENI. The CDR3 sequence: CASSPTSEEGNEQFF. The DNA for the CDR3 is TGTGCCAGCTCACCAACTAGCGAAGAGGGCAATGAGCAGTTCTTC.

The rearrangement links TRBV4-1 to TRBJ2-5; the D is unclear. Germline-derived CDR1 and CDR2 are MGHRA and YSYEKL. Trimming took 0 bases from V and 0 from J, leaving 14 bases between them. CDR3 size: 17 residues. The CDR3 spells CASSQDVGFRYQETQYF. The CDR3, as DNA: TGCGCCAGCAGCCAAGATGTGGGTTTCCGGTACCAAGAGACCCAGTACTTC.

V usage is TRBV27 and J usage is TRBJ2-4, with D possibly TRBD2 on 6 matching bases. Trimming removed 7 bases from V and 5 bases from J, with 12 bases in between. CDR3 length: 13 amino acids. Germline V gives CDR1 MNHEY, CDR2 SMNVEV (reference sequence). CDR3 in DNA: TGTGCCAGCATGGCGGGATTGGAAAACATTCAGTACTTC. It encodes CASMAGLENIQYF.